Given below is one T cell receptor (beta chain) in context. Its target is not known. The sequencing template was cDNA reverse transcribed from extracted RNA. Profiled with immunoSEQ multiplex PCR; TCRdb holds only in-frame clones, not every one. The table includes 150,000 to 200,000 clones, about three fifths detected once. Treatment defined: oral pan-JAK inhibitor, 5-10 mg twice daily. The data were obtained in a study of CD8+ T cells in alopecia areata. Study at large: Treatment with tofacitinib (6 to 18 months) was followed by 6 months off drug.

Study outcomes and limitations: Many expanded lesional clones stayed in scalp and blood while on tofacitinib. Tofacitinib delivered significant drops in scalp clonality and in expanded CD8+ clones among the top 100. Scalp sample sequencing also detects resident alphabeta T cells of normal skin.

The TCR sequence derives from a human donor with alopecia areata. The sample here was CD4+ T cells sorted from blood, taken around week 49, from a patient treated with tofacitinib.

As DNA, the CDR3 is TGCGCCAGCAGTAGTGTGTCAGGGGCGCAGTACTTC. Translated, it gives CASSSVSGAQYF. The chain combines TRBV10-2 with TRBJ2-7, with a possible D match to TRBD1 (6 bases). Germline V gene data show CDR1 as WSHSY and CDR2 as SAAADI. V was clipped by 5 bases and J by 9 bases, with 14 bases between them. This CDR3 is built from 12 residues.